This T cell receptor beta chain is from a study of T cells in Graves' hyperthyroidism and ophthalmopathy. It was RNA transcripts that yielded the amplified TCR beta CDR3 regions. The HTBI primer set was used in a first-round RT-PCR of the TCR CDR3. One entry per CDR3 protein results from TCRdb running MiXCR on the multiplex PCR reads. The sample has approximately 600,000 distinct CDR3 sequences, less than 25% seen once. A patient was excluded if there was uncontrolled infection, other autoimmune disease, pregnancy or lactation. The CDR3 loop spans 13 amino acids. Between the trimmed V and J ends, which lost 5 bases and 4 bases, there was a span of 11 bases. CDR1 is SGHAT, CDR2 FQNNGV, per germline. This clonotype was seen a few times.

Sequenced sample: blood. This receptor was obtained from a man in his thirties or forties with Graves' ophthalmopathy. The chain uses TRBV11-2 and TRBJ2-5; TRBD2 is a possible D gene (6 bases). The CDR3 loop reads CASSPFSGETQYF. CDR3 bases: TGTGCCAGCAGCCCTTTTAGCGGAGAGACCCAGTACTTC.